This TCR beta chain was sequenced during a study of blood T cell repertoires in COVID-19. Study summary: The United States, Italy and Spain supplied acute and convalescent COVID-19 samples.

The germline V gene has CDR1 WNHNN and CDR2 SYGVQD (reference sequence). V lost 6 bases to trimming and J lost 3 bases; unmatched junction nucleotides: 6. The CDR3 is 14 amino acids. Assay used: immunoSEQ multiplex PCR; TCRdb lists only in-frame clones, some missing. The data hold roughly 60,000 clones, with 84% observed a single time. The genes are TRBV10-1 and TRBJ2-3; 7 bases are a match to TRBD1. The clonotype originates from a man between 60 and 75 years old with COVID-19, enrolled during active disease. Sequencing used peripheral blood. The CDR3 reads CASREGTETDTQYF. CDR3 sequence (DNA): TGCGCCAGCAGGGAAGGGACAGAAACAGATACGCAGTATTTT.